This record looks at one T cell receptor (beta chain) sequence and its context. This clonotype was counted many times. It has no known antigen specificity. No per-base quality is available; no much larger clone lies one base away. This sample stems from a study of T cells in Graves' hyperthyroidism and ophthalmopathy (dated by TCRdb to the late 2010s). With respect to the entire study: Peripheral blood samples were taken at initial diagnosis, before any treatment was given. To identify distinguishing TCR V-J signatures, a discovery cohort of around 100 patients was used, comprising approximately 40 with Graves' ophthalmopathy and 57 with stable Graves' hyperthyroidism. Prospective prediction of ophthalmopathy was tested in an independent validation cohort of some 19 hyperthyroidism patients and 17 patients who later progressed to ophthalmopathy. The 75 to 100 discovery patients were divided at random into training and test sets in a 7:3 ratio. In addition, the study compared T-cell repertoires in thyroid tissue and in blood from five to seven Graves' hyperthyroidism patients. Once sampling was done, hyperthyroidism patients were given methimazole at a starting dose of 30 mg daily, whereas ophthalmopathy patients were given high-dose intravenous methylprednisolone. The paper reports TCR Vbeta CDR3 sequencing of 135 peripheral blood samples: approximately 41 ophthalmopathy, some 80 hyperthyroidism and around 17 progressor patients. The full study reports these points: During validation, the model predicted progression to ophthalmopathy a median of approximately six months ahead of onset, with 60% to 71% sensitivity and around 72% specificity. A 13 V-J signature model separated ophthalmopathy from stable hyperthyroidism, with nearly 90% sensitivity and approximately 81% specificity in cross-validation and 80%/75% in testing. Sample size was not statistically predetermined, and investigators were not blinded to group allocation. Most expanded thyroid clonotypes (frequency above 0.001) were also detected in blood, suggesting blood repertoires may reflect thyroid immune responses.

Amplification of TCR beta CDR3 regions was carried out from RNA transcripts. A first-round RT-PCR of the TCR CDR3 used the HTBI primer set with the Qiagen OneStep RT-PCR kit. Libraries were constructed in a second round of multiplex PCR, after which size selection and purification were carried out. The libraries were sequenced on an Illumina HiSeq2000 using paired-end 100 bp reads. As for the authors' bioinformatics: Raw data were processed with SOAPnuke, discarding reads with adapters, uncalled bases, mean Phred below 15, or no exact constant-primer or identifier match. High-quality paired reads were merged with COPE v1.2.5, and unique nucleotide sequences were defined as clonotypes. Clonotypes were aligned to IMGT TRBV, TRBD and TRBJ reference segments using MiTCR v1.1. Only V-J combinations with frequency above 0.0001, covering approximately 99% of repertoires, were analysed. The TCS score was defined as F50 (clonal expansion) divided by E x V (chaos), with BLOSUM62-based TCRdist calculated between CDR3 peptides within each V-J. Welch's t-statistics and random forest reduced 500 to 650 V-J features to 10 to 15, which were used in a naive Bayes classifier (R e1071). TCRdb's own reprocessing of the public reads used fastp at Q25 and MiXCR and kept productive beta chains. CDR3 protein duplicates are merged, each entry listing the most common genes and DNA. The V and J calls shown here were made by TCRdb, not taken from the authors' results. The sample contains approximately 430,000 distinct CDR3 sequences, more than 15% of them found a single time. The ten most abundant clones make up roughly 13% of the sample.

Ends trimmed: V by 2 bases, J by 10 bases; bases unmatched to a gene: 5. The germline V gene encodes CDR1 SGHDT and CDR2 YYEEEE. The cysteine opens and the phenylalanine closes a CDR3 of 13 amino acids. The entry retains the CDR3 DNA only, 39 bases that are in frame from base 1. Stable Graves' hyperthyroidism was defined as the absence of progression to ophthalmopathy over 18 months of follow-up. Hyperthyroidism patients were newly diagnosed, had a disease duration of under 2 months, and were aged 18 to 65 years. The study excluded patients with uncontrolled infections, other autoimmune diseases, pregnancy or lactation. Clinical symptoms, serum thyroxine and TRAb, thyroid ultrasound, and orbital computed tomography formed the basis for the diagnoses. PBMCs were isolated from approximately 10 ml of fresh peripheral blood by Ficoll-Paque density gradient centrifugation. Trizol reagent was used to extract total RNA, and RNA quality was then checked on an Agilent 2100 Bioanalyzer.

The chain employs TRBV5-6 and TRBJ2-1; 8 junctional bases match TRBD2. Sequenced material: blood. The source is a woman under 30 with Graves' hyperthyroidism. The DNA reads TGTGCCAGCAGCTTCGGGGGGGGCAACGAGCAGTTCTTC. Translated, this is CASSFGGGNEQFF.